Listed below are T cell receptor beta chains from one sample, sequenced in a study of regulatory T cells in long-lasting Graves disease. TCRdb independently ran MiXCR on the multiplex PCR reads; one entry per CDR3 protein. The sample holds 200,000 to 250,000 distinct CDR3 sequences, roughly 19% seen once. These same records also appear under a second study, on T cells in Graves' hyperthyroidism and ophthalmopathy.

Material: peripheral blood mononuclear cells (PBMCs), obtained at new diagnosis, from a patient treated with antithyroid drugs. The receptor set was obtained from a woman aged 25 to 45 with Graves disease. The conserved cysteine and the conserved F or W are not part of the CDR3 here. The D gene is left open where the match is weak. Some rows have no size entry. The others give once, few or many, or a class for an expanded clone.

TRBJ2-4,12,.,TRBV19,.,ASSIGTAKNIQY
TRBJ1-5,13,once,TRBV11-2,.,ASSPLSGSNQPQH
TRBJ1-2,12,few,TRBV6-5,.,ASSYEGGNYGYT
TRBJ2-7,12,.,TRBV6-5,TRBD1,ASSYRGQIYEQY
TRBJ2-2,12,many,TRBV28,.,ATARGANTGELF
TRBJ2-1,10,many,TRBV27,.,ASSNSYNEQF
TRBJ1-1,14,few,TRBV4-1,TRBD1,ASSQGWTGPNTEAF
TRBJ2-2,12,many,TRBV7-9,.,ANTRDARTGELF
TRBJ2-5,13,many,TRBV11-2,.,ASSLGRGLQETQY
TRBJ1-5,12,many,TRBV4-1,.,ASSQELGFQPQH
TRBJ1-5,11,many,TRBV6-2/TRBV6-3,.,ASSSGEGQPQH
TRBJ2-5,11,.,TRBV24-1,.,ATSDLGQETQY
TRBJ2-5,12,many,TRBV6-1,TRBD1,ASRVDRVSGTQY
TRBJ2-1,14,many,TRBV11-2,.,ASSSRQDSSYNEQF
TRBJ1-5,13,many,TRBV30,TRBD1,AWSGQGGVNQPQH
TRBJ2-4,11,many,TRBV18,.,ASSLAFTDIQY
TRBJ1-1,11,.,TRBV24-1,TRBD1,ATSRGGFTEAF
TRBJ2-5,16,many,TRBV3-1,TRBD1,ASSQAILRDRAQETQY
TRBJ1-4,13,many,TRBV6-2/TRBV6-3,.,ASSPPEGRVEKLF
TRBJ1-1,13,many,TRBV27,.,ASRKGGAANTEAF
TRBJ1-2,10,many,TRBV28,.,ASSPGGAGYT
TRBJ2-3,12,many,TRBV6-5,.,ASSYSRAEDTQY
TRBJ2-5,14,many,TRBV5-1,TRBD2,ASSLVGGRASETQY
TRBJ2-1,11,many,TRBV29-1,TRBD2,SGKGLADNEQF
TRBJ1-5,11,.,TRBV2,.,ASSEAAVKPQH
TRBJ1-6,11,many,TRBV5-1,.,ASSSGEWAPLH
TRBJ1-2,11,many,TRBV11-3,TRBD1,ASSQDLGQGET
TRBJ1-3,11,many,TRBV30,.,AFSGVSGNTIY
TRBJ1-3,17,.,TRBV3-1,TRBD1,ASSQGWGDSPFSGNTIY
TRBJ2-3,14,many,TRBV11-1,.,ASSSNSGRSVDTQY
TRBJ2-5,11,few,TRBV27,.,ASKKRGQETQY
TRBJ1-2,14,many,TRBV28,.,VSSLLSPGANYGYT
TRBJ1-5,11,.,TRBV2,.,ASLRGSNQPQH